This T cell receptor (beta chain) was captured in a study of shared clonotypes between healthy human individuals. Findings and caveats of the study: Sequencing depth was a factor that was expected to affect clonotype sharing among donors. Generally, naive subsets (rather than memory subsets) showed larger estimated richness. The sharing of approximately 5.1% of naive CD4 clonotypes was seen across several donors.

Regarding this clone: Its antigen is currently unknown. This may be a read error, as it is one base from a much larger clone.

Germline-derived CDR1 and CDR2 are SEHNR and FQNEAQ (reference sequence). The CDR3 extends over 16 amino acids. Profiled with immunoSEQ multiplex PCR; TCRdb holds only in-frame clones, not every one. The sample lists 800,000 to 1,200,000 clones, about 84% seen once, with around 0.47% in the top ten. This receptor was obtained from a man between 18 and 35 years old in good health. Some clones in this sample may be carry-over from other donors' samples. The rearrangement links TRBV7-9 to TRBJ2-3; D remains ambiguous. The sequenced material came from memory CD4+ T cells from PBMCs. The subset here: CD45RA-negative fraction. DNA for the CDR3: TGTGCCGGCAGGATTCCTGGGATCTCTAGCACAGATACGCAGTATTTT. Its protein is CAGRIPGISSTDTQYF.